This TCR beta chain was sequenced in a study of T cells in tumors after PD-1 blockade. The study, taken as a whole, reports: Blood contained 40% to 50% of the tumor's TCR clonotypes.

Sequencing was performed with immunoSEQ multiplex PCR; in TCRdb, only in-frame clones are kept and a portion is missing. Among 45,000 to 50,000 clones, roughly 84% were seen once, and the ten largest hold approximately 7.9%. Germline assignment: CDR1 SGHVS and CDR2 FQNEAQ. The CDR3 is 14 amino acids. Turning to this clone: Its target is unknown. At one end, the junction sequence differs from germline, possibly due to a read error.

The chain carries TRBV7-8 and TRBJ2-1, with TRBD2 identical over 9 bases. This TCR was sampled from a human donor with advanced basal cell or squamous cell carcinoma (not recorded which). Source: PBMCs, taken before anti-PD-1 therapy. The CDR3 protein is CASSLAGSYNEQFF. As DNA, the CDR3 is TGTGCCAGCAGCCTAGCGGGGTCCTACAATGAGCAGTTCTTC. Together with reference TRBV7-8 and TRBJ2-1, the CDR3 gives the full variable domain: GAGVSQSPRYKVAKRGQDVALRCDPISGHVSLFWYQQALGQGPEFLTYFQNEAQLDKSGLPSDRFFAERPEGSVSTLKIQRTQQEDSAVYLCASSLAGSYNEQFFGPGTRLTVL.